This TCR beta chain appears in the sequencing data of a study of cytomegalovirus exposure and HLA in healthy donors. It was with 60 Vbeta and 13 Jbeta primers that the PCR ran. Data came from immunoSEQ multiplex PCR; TCRdb stores just in-frame clones and leaves some out. The sample records 150,000 or so clones, around 78% being singletons. V was pared by 5 bases and J by 6 bases, with 9 bases of the junction left unmatched. The CDR3 loop spans 15 amino acids. Germline V lookup: CDR1 SEHNR, CDR2 FQNEAQ (reference sequence). J is TRBJ2-1 and V is TRBV7-9; TRBD1 matches at 8 bases. The clonotype comes from a woman aged 18-29 years in good health and CMV-seronegative. The sample taken for sequencing was PBMCs. Written as DNA, the CDR3 is TGTGCCAGCAGCCCAGGGGGCGCCCCTCGCAATGAGCAGTTCTTC. Protein product: CASSPGGAPRNEQFF.